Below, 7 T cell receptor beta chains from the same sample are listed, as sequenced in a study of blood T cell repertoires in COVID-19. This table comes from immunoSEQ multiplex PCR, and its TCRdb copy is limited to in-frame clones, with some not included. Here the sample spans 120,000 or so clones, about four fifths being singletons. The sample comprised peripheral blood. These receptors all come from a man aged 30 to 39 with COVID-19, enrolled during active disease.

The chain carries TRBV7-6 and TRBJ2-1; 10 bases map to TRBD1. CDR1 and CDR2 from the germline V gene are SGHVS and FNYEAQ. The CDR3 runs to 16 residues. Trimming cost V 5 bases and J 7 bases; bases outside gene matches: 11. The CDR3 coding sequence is TGTGCCAGCAGCGCTCGGACAGGGGGATGGGAGAATGAGCAGTTCTTC. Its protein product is CASSARTGGWENEQFF.

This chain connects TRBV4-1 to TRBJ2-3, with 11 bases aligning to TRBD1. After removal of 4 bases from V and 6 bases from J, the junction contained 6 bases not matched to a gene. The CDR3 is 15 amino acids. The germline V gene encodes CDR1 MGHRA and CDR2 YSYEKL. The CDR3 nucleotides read TGCGCCAGCAGCCCCCGGACAGGGGGCCCCGATACGCAGTATTTT. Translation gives CASSPRTGGPDTQYF.

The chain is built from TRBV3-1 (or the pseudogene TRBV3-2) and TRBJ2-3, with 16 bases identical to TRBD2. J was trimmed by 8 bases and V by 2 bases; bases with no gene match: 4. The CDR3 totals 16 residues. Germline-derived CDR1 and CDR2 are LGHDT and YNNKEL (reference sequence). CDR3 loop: CASSQPGTSGRVTQYF. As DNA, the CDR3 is TGTGCCAGCAGCCAACCAGGGACTAGCGGGAGGGTTACGCAGTATTTT.

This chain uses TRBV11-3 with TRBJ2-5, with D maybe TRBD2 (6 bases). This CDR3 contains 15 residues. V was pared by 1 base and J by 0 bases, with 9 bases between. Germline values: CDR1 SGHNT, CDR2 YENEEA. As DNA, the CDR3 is TGTGCCAGCAGCTTAGGGGGACTGTACCAAGAGACCCAGTACTTC. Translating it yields CASSLGGLYQETQYF.

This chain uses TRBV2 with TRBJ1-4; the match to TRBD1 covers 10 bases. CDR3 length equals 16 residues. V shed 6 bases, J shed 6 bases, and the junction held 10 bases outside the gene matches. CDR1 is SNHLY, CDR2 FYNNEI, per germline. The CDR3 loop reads CASSSTGTGVYEKLFF. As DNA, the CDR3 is TGTGCCAGCAGCTCGACCGGGACAGGGGTTTATGAAAAACTGTTTTTT.

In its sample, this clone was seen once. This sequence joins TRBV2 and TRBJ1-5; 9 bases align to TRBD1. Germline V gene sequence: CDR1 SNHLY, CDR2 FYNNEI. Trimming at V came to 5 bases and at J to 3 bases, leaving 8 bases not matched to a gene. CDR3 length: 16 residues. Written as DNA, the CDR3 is TGTGCCAGCAGTAACAGGGGACAGGGCTTCAATCAGCCCCAGCATTTT. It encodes CASSNRGQGFNQPQHF.

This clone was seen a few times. The CDR3 DNA reads as TGTGCCAGCAGCTTAGAAGGGGAAACTGAAGCTTTCTTT. As protein: CASSLEGETEAFF. The V gene is TRBV11-3, the J gene TRBJ1-1, with a possible D match to TRBD1 (5 bases). Germline V lookup: CDR1 SGHNT, CDR2 YENEEA. The CDR3 is 13 residues long. V was trimmed by 0 bases and J by 5 bases, leaving 7 bases between them.